These 24 T cell receptor beta chains share one sample of origin, sequenced in a study of OX40 agonist ivuxolimab in advanced cancers. Sequencing was performed with immunoSEQ multiplex PCR; in TCRdb, only in-frame clones are kept and a portion is missing. Here the sample spans more than 80,000 clones, roughly 90% being singletons. The material was CD4+ or CD8+ T cells sorted from blood, obtained in a trial of the OX40 agonist ivuxolimab. The origin of the receptors is an adult with an advanced solid tumor such as melanoma, head and neck, liver or kidney cancer.

This rearrangement joins TRBV5-4 to TRBJ2-5; no definite D call. The germline V gene has CDR1 SGHNT and CDR2 YYREEE (reference sequence). The V end was cut by 0 bases, the J end by 2 bases, with 5 bases between. CDR3 length: 13 residues. The CDR3 DNA follows: TGTGCCAGCAGCTTGGGATTGCAAGAGACCCAGTACTTC. It yields the protein CASSLGLQETQYF.

This clone was recorded only once. The chain carries TRBV27 and TRBJ2-2; 7 positions match TRBD1. V gave up 5 bases and J gave up 1 base; unmatched junction bases: 4. Germline V gives CDR1 MNHEY, CDR2 SMNVEV (reference sequence). The CDR3 contains 15 residues. The CDR3: CASSLRGRNTGELFF. The CDR3 DNA reads TGTGCCAGCAGTCTCAGGGGGAGGAACACCGGGGAGCTGTTTTTT.

The genes are TRBV7-2 and TRBJ2-1; 10 positions match TRBD2. The CDR3 has 15 amino acids. From germline, CDR1 is SGHTA and CDR2 FQGNSA. V shed 2 bases and J 7 bases; nucleotides not matched to a gene: 5. The CDR3 DNA reads TGTGCCAGCAGCTTAACTAGCGGGACCACGAATGAGCAGTTCTTC. This sequence encodes CASSLTSGTTNEQFF.

The chain has TRBV2 and TRBJ2-5; 11 bases are a match to TRBD1. This CDR3 region has 16 residues. The germline V gene has CDR1 SNHLY and CDR2 FYNNEI. V dropped 6 bases and J dropped 3; count of bases not matched to a gene: 9. CDR3 DNA: TGTGCCAGCAGACTTCGGACAGGGGGCCCAAAAGAGACCCAGTACTTC. Residues: CASRLRTGGPKETQYF.

This sequence joins TRBV7-3 and TRBJ2-3; D remains unclear. This CDR3 is 13 amino acids long. V lost 5 bases, J lost 6 bases, and 12 bases lay in between. CDR1 and CDR2 from the germline V gene are SGHTA and FQGTGA. The CDR3 DNA follows: TGTGCCAGCAGCCGAGGTCCCGGGGATACGCAGTATTTT. This translates into CASSRGPGDTQYF.

This chain joins TRBV25-1 and TRBJ1-2; 8 nucleotides align to TRBD1. The CDR3 runs to 13 residues. The V segment lost 5 bases and the J segment 4 bases; nucleotides outside the gene matches: 3. The germline gives CDR1 MGHDK, CDR2 SYGVNS. The CDR3 nucleotides are TGTGCCAGCAGTACAGGGGGGGGCTATGGCTACACCTTC. Translated, it gives CASSTGGGYGYTF.

J is TRBJ2-7 and V is TRBV28; 10 bases line up with TRBD2. The CDR3 has 16 amino acids. The V gene end was trimmed by 6 bases and the J gene end by 6 bases; junction bases not matched to a gene: 14. Germline V lookup: CDR1 MDHEN, CDR2 SYDVKM. The CDR3 loop reads CASRLAGVNLAAEQYF. In nucleotides, the CDR3 is TGTGCCAGCAGGCTAGCGGGAGTGAATTTAGCGGCCGAGCAGTACTTC.

The chain combines TRBV5-6 with TRBJ2-7, with 7 bases matching TRBD2. Looked up from germline, CDR1 is SGHDT and CDR2 is YYEEEE. CDR3 size: 15 residues. The ends lost 6 bases at V and 0 bases at J; junction bases unmatched: 9. The CDR3 DNA reads as TGTGCCAGCAACCCTCTAACGGGAGGCTCCTACGAGCAGTACTTC. Translating gives CASNPLTGGSYEQYF.

The gene calls are TRBV2 and TRBJ1-2, with D possibly being TRBD1 (5 bases). The CDR3 runs 14 residues. Germline V gene data show CDR1 as SNHLY and CDR2 as FYNNEI. V gave up 6 bases and J gave up 7 bases, with 18 bases separating them. CDR3 amino acids: CASSPTHGGGGYTF. The CDR3 nucleotides read TGTGCCAGCAGCCCAACACACGGCGGGGGTGGCTACACCTTC.

This chain connects TRBV7-9 to TRBJ2-2; 8 bases line up with TRBD1. The CDR3 extends over 14 amino acids. Per the germline V gene, CDR1 is SEHNR and CDR2 is FQNEAQ (reference sequence). Germline trimming cut 8 bases from V and 2 bases from J; bases unmatched to any gene: 4. The DNA for the CDR3 is TGTGCCAGCGGGGGACAGGCAAACACCGGGGAGCTGTTTTTT. This codes for CASGGQANTGELFF.

The V call is TRBV7-8, the J call TRBJ1-4; D not certain. Germline CDR1 and CDR2: SGHVS and FQNEAQ. This CDR3 contains 16 residues. V lost 3 bases and J lost 0, with 11 bases in between. The CDR3 protein is CASSLITSATNEKLFF. CDR3 nucleotide sequence: TGTGCCAGCAGCTTGATTACGTCCGCAACTAATGAAAAACTGTTTTTT.

This chain uses TRBV28 with TRBJ2-1, with D unclear. Germline CDR1 and CDR2: MDHEN and SYDVKM. Trimming removed 5 bases from V and 9 bases from J, with 11 bases in between. CDR3 length equals 12 residues. CDR3 nucleotides: TGTGCCAGCAGTAGAGCGCGGCTTGAGCAGTTCTTC. It specifies CASSRARLEQFF.

The CDR3 spells CASSGSGRMYEQYF. The CDR3 DNA is TGTGCCAGCAGCGGTAGCGGGAGAATGTACGAGCAGTACTTC. This chain uses TRBV7-9 with TRBJ2-7, with TRBD2 matching over 9 bases. Germline V lookup: CDR1 SEHNR, CDR2 FQNEAQ (reference sequence). CDR3 length equals 14 residues. V was pared by 5 bases and J by 4 bases, with 6 bases of the junction left unmatched.

The chain carries TRBV19 and TRBJ2-7; D perhaps matches TRBD2 (5 bases). Germline CDR1 reads LNHDA; CDR2 reads SQIVND (reference sequence). CDR3 size: 16 residues. Trimming shortened V by 3 bases and J by 0 bases, and 15 bases separated the two germline ends. The CDR3, as DNA: TGTGCCAGTAGTATCCAAAGCGGAACCCCCTCCTACGAGCAGTACTTC. Residues: CASSIQSGTPSYEQYF.

V usage is TRBV30 and J usage is TRBJ1-6; D uncertain. V lost 1 base to trimming and J lost 9 bases, with 16 bases between them. The germline V gene has CDR1 GTSNPN and CDR2 SVGIG (reference sequence). This CDR3 spans 15 amino acids. The CDR3 sequence: CAWSGTHSRSSPLHF. The CDR3 coding sequence is TGTGCCTGGAGTGGGACCCACTCGAGAAGTTCACCCCTCCACTTT.

This chain joins TRBV6-6 and TRBJ2-7, with 11 bases that match TRBD2. J lost 3 bases, V lost 9 bases, and 1 base had no gene match. Germline V CDR1 and CDR2: MNHNY, SVGAGI (reference sequence). The CDR3 has 12 amino acids. The CDR3 DNA follows: TGTGCCAGTACTAGCGGGGGCTACGAGCAGTACTTC. Protein product: CASTSGGYEQYF.

The chain joins TRBV21-1 to TRBJ2-7; the D call in the table, TRBD2, was not verified against the DNA. TRBV21-1 is a documented pseudogene. The CDR3 length is 15 residues. CDR3 amino acids: CASSKGLAGGPEQYF. The CDR3 region has the DNA TGTGCCAGCAGCAAAGGACTAGCGGGAGGGCCCGAGCAGTACTTC.

The V call is TRBV9, the J call TRBJ1-1; the match to TRBD1 covers 7 bases. Germline CDR1 and CDR2: SGDLS and YYNGEE. The junction had 4 bases not matched to a gene; V was cut back by 0 bases and J by 5 bases. The CDR3 covers 14 residues. Here the CDR3 reads CASSVGGGRTEAFF. CDR3 bases: TGTGCCAGCAGCGTAGGAGGGGGCCGGACTGAAGCTTTCTTT.

V gene TRBV5-1 combines with J gene TRBJ2-1; D is ambiguous. V was cut by 1 base and J by 2 bases, with 7 bases left in between. Germline loops: CDR1 SGHRS, CDR2 YFSETQ. This CDR3 has 14 residues. The CDR3 is CASSLMDAYNEQFF. The CDR3 nucleotides read TGCGCCAGCAGCTTGATGGACGCCTACAATGAGCAGTTCTTC. The variable domain in full, with the rest retrieved from reference TRBV5-1 and TRBJ2-1, is KAGVTQTPRYLIKTRGQQVTLSCSPISGHRSVSWYQQTPGQGLQFLFEYFSETQRNKGNFPGRFSGRQFSNSRSEMNVSTLELGDSALYLCASSLMDAYNEQFFGPGTRLTVL.

The chain joins TRBV6-5 to TRBJ2-7; the D call may be TRBD1 or TRBD2 (5 bases each). Germline CDR1 MNHEY, CDR2 SVGAGI. The CDR3 is made up of 16 amino acids. Between the trimmed V and J ends, which lost 0 bases and 4 bases, there was a span of 16 bases. CDR3 DNA sequence: TGTGCCAGCAGTTACTCGAGGGGTTGGTCGCCATACGAGCAGTACTTC. This sequence encodes CASSYSRGWSPYEQYF.

V gene TRBV10-3 combines with J gene TRBJ1-5, with a possible D match to TRBD1 (6 bases). Germline loops: CDR1 ENHRY, CDR2 SYGVKD. CDR3 length: 15 residues. V lost 3 bases and J 7 bases, leaving 16 bases between the germline ends. CDR3 protein: CAISESEGVGQPQHF. The CDR3, as DNA: TGTGCCATCAGTGAAAGTGAGGGGGTGGGCCAGCCCCAGCATTTT.

CDR3 sequence (DNA): TGCGCCAGCAGCCGCCGGGGGGACCAAGAGACCCAGTACTTC. The encoded protein is CASSRRGDQETQYF. The V and J genes are TRBV5-1 and TRBJ2-5, with TRBD2 identical over 7 bases. This CDR3 comprises 14 residues. CDR1 is SGHRS and CDR2 is YFSETQ in the germline V gene. V dropped 4 bases and J dropped 0; count of bases not matched to a gene: 3.

The CDR3 spells CASSLLLAGVLYEQYF. For the CDR3, the DNA is TGTGCCAGCAGTTTATTGCTGGCAGGGGTTTTGTACGAGCAGTACTTC. This chain joins TRBV28 and TRBJ2-7; D might be TRBD1 (6 bases). Germline-derived CDR1 and CDR2 are MDHEN and SYDVKM. The V end was cut by 1 base, the J end by 4 bases, with 17 bases between. This CDR3 contains 16 residues.

The chain links TRBV4-1 to TRBJ2-5; TRBD2 aligns across 10 bases. V shed 0 bases, J shed 5 bases, and the junction held 15 bases outside the gene matches. Germline CDR1 reads MGHRA; CDR2 reads YSYEKL. There are 19 residues in the CDR3. The CDR3 here is CASSQDQASGSTSLETQYF. The CDR3 DNA reads TGCGCCAGCAGCCAAGATCAGGCTAGCGGGAGTACTAGTCTCGAGACCCAGTACTTC.